This TCR beta chain was observed in a study of beta chain features in type 1 diabetes. Germline CDR1 reads GTSNPN; CDR2 reads SVGIG (reference sequence). The CDR3 is 14 amino acids. Trimming removed 3 bases at V and 7 bases at J, with 15 bases between. Sequenced material consisted of expressed TCRB transcripts (all of the isolated RNA was reverse transcribed). The table came from immunoSEQ multiplex PCR; TCRdb's copy has only in-frame clones and leaves some out. The sample comprises roughly 400,000 clones, approximately 13% of which are singletons, and roughly 0.036% rests with the top ten. Sequencing was done on a sample of naive CD4+ T cells from blood. This chain connects TRBV30 to TRBJ2-2; D gene unclear. The sequence was collected from a man aged 30-40 years in good health. For the CDR3, the DNA is TGTGCCTGGAGCCGGGCAACTACTCGCGGGGAGCTGTTTTTT. Translating it yields CAWSRATTRGELFF.